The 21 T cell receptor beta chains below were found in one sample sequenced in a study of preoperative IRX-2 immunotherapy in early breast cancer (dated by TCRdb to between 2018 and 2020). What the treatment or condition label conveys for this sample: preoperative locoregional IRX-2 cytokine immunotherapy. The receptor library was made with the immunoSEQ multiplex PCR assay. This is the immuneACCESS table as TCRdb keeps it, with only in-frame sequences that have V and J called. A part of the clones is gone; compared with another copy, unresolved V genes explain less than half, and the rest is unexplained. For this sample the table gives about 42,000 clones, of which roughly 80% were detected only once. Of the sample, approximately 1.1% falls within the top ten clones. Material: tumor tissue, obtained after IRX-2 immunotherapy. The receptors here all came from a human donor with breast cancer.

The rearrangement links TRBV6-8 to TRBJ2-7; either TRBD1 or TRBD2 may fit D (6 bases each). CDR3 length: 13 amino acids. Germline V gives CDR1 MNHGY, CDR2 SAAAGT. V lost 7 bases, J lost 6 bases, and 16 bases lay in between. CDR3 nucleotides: TGTGCCAGCAATCCCAACGGGGGCAGCGAGCAGTACTTC. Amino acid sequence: CASNPNGGSEQYF.

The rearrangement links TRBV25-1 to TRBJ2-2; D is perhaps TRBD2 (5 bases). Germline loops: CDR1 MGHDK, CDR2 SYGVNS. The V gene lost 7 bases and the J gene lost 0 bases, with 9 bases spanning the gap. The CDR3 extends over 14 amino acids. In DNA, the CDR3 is TGTGCCAGCACGGGAACACCGAACACCGGGGAGCTGTTTTTT. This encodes CASTGTPNTGELFF.

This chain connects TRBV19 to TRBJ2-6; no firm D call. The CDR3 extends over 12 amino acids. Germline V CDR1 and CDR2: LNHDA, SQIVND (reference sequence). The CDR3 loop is CGTRSGANVLTF. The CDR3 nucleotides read TGTGGCACACGTTCTGGGGCCAACGTCCTGACTTTC. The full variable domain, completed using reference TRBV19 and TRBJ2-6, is DGGITQSPKYLFRKEGQNVTLSCEQNLNHDAMYWYRQDPGQGLRLIYYSQIVNDFQKGDIAEGYSVSREKKESFPLTVTSAQKNPTAFYLCGTRSGANVLTFGAGSRLTVL.

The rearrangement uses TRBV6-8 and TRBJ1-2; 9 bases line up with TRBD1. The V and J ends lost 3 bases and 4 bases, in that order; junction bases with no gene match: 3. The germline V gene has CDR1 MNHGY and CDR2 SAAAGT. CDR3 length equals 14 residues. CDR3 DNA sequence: TGTGCCAGCAGTTATGGACAGGGGTCCTATGGCTACACCTTC. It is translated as CASSYGQGSYGYTF.

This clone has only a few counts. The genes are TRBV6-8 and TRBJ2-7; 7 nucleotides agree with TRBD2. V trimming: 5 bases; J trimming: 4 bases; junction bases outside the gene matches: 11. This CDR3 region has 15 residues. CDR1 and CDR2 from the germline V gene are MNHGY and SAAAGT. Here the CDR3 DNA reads TGTGCCAGCAGTGTAGGGCGGGAGATCGTGTACGAGCAGTACTTC. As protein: CASSVGREIVYEQYF.

The CDR3 sequence is CASTVSAQGKNIQYF. CDR3 coding DNA: TGTGCCAGCACAGTAAGCGCCCAGGGCAAAAACATTCAGTACTTC. V gene TRBV19 combines with J gene TRBJ2-4, with D possibly matching TRBD1 (5 bases). CDR1 is LNHDA, CDR2 SQIVND, per germline (reference sequence). The V and J ends lost 9 bases and 3 bases respectively, with 18 bases between them. This CDR3 has 15 amino acids.

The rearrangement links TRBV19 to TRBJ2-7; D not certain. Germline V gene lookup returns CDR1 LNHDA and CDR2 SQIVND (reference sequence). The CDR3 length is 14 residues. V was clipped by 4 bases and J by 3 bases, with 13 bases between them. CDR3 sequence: CASSRDTTVYEQYF. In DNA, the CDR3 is TGTGCCAGTAGTAGAGATACCACAGTCTACGAGCAGTACTTC.

CDR3 sequence: CATSRDYSTDTQYF. As DNA, the CDR3 is TGTGCCACGTCACGAGACTATAGCACAGATACGCAGTATTTT. J is TRBJ2-3 and V is TRBV6-8; TRBD2 is a possible D gene (5 bases). From germline, CDR1 is MNHGY and CDR2 SAAAGT. The CDR3 length is 14 residues. V gave up 10 bases and J gave up 0 bases, with 14 bases separating them.

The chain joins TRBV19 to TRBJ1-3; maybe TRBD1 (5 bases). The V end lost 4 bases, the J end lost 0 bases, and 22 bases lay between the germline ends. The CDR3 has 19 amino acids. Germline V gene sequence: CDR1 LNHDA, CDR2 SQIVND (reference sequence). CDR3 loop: CASSKKGFQGTGSGNTIYF. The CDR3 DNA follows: TGTGCCAGTAGTAAGAAAGGGTTCCAGGGAACCGGCTCTGGAAACACCATATATTTT.

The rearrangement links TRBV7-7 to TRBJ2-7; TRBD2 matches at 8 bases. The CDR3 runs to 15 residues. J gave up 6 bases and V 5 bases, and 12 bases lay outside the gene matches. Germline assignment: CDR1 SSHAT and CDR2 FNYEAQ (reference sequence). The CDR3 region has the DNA TGTGCCAGCAGCCCAAGGGTCAGCGGGAGAGTCGAGCAGTACTTC. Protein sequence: CASSPRVSGRVEQYF. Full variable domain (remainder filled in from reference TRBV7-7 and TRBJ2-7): GAGVSQSPRYKVTKRGQDVTLRCDPISSHATLYWYQQALGQGPEFLTYFNYEAQPDKSGLPSDRFSAERPEGSISTLTIQRTEQRDSAMYRCASSPRVSGRVEQYFGPGTRLTVT.

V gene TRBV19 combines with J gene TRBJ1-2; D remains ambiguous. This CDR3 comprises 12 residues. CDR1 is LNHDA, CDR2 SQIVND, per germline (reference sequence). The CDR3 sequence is CVTGVGNYGYTF. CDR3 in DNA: TGTGTCACTGGGGTTGGGAACTATGGCTACACCTTC.

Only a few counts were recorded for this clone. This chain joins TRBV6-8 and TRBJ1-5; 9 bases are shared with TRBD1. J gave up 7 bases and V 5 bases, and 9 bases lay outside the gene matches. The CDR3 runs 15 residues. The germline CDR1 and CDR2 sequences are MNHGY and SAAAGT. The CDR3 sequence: CASSTAGTGSQPQHF. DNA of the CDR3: TGTGCCAGCAGTACCGCCGGGACAGGGTCCCAGCCCCAGCATTTT.

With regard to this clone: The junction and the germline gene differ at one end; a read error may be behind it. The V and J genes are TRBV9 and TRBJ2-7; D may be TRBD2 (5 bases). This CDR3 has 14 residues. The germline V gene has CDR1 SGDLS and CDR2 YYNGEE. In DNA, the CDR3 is TGTGCCAGCAGTGTAGAGGGTTCGGGATCCGAGCAGTACTTC. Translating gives CASSVEGSGSEQYF.

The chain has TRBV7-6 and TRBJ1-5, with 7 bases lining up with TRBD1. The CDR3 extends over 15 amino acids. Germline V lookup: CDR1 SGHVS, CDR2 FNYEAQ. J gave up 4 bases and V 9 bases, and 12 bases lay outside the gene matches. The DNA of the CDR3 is TGTGCCAGAAGCCGAACGACAGGGAATAATCAGCCCCAGCATTTT. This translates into CARSRTTGNNQPQHF.

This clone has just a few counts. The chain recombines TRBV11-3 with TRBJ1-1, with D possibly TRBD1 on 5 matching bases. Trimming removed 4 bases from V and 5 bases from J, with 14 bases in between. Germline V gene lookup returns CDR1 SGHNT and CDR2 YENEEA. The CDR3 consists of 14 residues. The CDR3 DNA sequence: TGTGCCAGCAGCTCCCACATGGGGGGGACTGAAGCTTTCTTT. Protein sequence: CASSSHMGGTEAFF.

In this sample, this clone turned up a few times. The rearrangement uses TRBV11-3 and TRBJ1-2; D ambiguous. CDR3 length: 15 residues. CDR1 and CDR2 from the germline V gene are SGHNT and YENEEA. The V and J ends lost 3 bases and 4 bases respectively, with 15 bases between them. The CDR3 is CASSLGASGSYGYTF. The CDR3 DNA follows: TGTGCCAGCAGCTTGGGAGCGTCTGGAAGCTATGGCTACACCTTC. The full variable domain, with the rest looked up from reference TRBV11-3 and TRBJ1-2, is EAGVVQSPRYKIIEKKQPVAFWCNPISGHNTLYWYLQNLGQGPELLIRYENEEAVDDSQLPKDRFSAERLKGVDSTLKIQPAELGDSAVYLCASSLGASGSYGYTFGSGTRLTVV.

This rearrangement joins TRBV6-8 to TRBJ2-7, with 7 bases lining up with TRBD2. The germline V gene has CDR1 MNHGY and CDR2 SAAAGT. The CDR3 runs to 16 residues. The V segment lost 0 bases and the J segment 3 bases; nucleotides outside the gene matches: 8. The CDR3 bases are TGTGCCAGCAGTTACTCGAGCGGCGGGAGAAACTACGAGCAGTACTTC. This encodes CASSYSSGGRNYEQYF.

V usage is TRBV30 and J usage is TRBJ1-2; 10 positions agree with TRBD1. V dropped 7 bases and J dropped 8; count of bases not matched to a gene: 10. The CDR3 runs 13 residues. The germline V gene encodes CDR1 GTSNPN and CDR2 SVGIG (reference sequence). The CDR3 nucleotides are TGTGCCTTCCGGGGGGGACAGGGGTTCGGCTACACCTTC. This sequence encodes CAFRGGQGFGYTF.

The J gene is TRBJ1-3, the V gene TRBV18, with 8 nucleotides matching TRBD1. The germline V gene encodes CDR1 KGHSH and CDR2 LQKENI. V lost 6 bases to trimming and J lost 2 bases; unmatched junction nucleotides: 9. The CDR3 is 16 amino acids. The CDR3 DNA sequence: TGTGCCAGCTCCAAGGACAGGGCCATTGCTGGAAACACCATATATTTT. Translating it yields CASSKDRAIAGNTIYF.

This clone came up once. CDR3 protein: CASSLSIGGGYTF. DNA of the CDR3: TGTGCCAGCAGTTTGTCCATTGGCGGAGGCTACACCTTC. The chain links TRBV28 to TRBJ1-2; no clear D gene. In germline, CDR1 is MDHEN, CDR2 SYDVKM. The CDR3 spans 13 residues. V lost 3 bases, J lost 8 bases, and 13 bases lay in between.

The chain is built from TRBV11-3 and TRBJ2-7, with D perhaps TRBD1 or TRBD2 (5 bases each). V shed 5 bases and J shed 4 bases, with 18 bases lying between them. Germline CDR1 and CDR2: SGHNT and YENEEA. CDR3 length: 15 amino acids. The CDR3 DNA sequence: TGTGCCAGCAGCCGGGACCGGTTGACCCCTTACGAGCAGTACTTC. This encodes CASSRDRLTPYEQYF.